These 29 T cell receptor beta chains originate from one sample sequenced in a study of Tregs in tolerant kidney transplant recipients (dated by TCRdb to about 2019). Library preparation was by the immunoSEQ multiplex PCR assay. Imported from immuneACCESS, the table was reduced by TCRdb to in-frame sequences with V and J called. These copies leave out some clones; in studies compared against another copy, an unresolved V gene accounts for under half, and the cause of the remainder is not known. This sample gives some 250,000 clones in total; about 80% of them show up just once. About 0.58% of the sample lies in the top ten. The sample was CD4+ T cells from blood. The origin of the receptors is a human donor in good health.

Comment on this clone: At one boundary the junction diverges from the germline segment, which might be a read error. This chain joins TRBV16 and TRBJ1-1; D might be TRBD1 (5 bases). The CDR3 is made up of 13 amino acids. Germline V gene lookup returns CDR1 KGHSY and CDR2 FQNENV. The CDR3 loop is CASSPNGGDAREF. As DNA, the CDR3 is TGTGCCAGCAGCCCTAATGGGGGGGATGCCCGTGAATTT. Complete variable domain (other parts from reference TRBV16 and TRBJ1-1): GEEVAQTPKHLVRGEGQKAKLYCAPIKGHSYVFWYQQVLKNEFKFLISFQNENVFDETGMPKERFSAKCLPNSPCSLEIQATKLEDSAVYFCASSPNGGDAREFGQGTRLTVV.

This clone occurred once. CDR3 sequence reads: CASSVRQGAMNTEAFF. The CDR3, as DNA: TGTGCCAGTAGTGTTCGACAGGGGGCAATGAACACTGAAGCTTTCTTT. The rearrangement uses TRBV19 and TRBJ1-1, with 10 positions matching TRBD1. The V gene end was trimmed by 5 bases and the J gene end by 0 bases; junction bases not matched to a gene: 6. The V gene's germline CDR1 is LNHDA and CDR2 SQIVND (reference sequence). The CDR3 consists of 16 residues.

The chain has TRBV19 and TRBJ1-5; unclear D gene. Germline CDR1 and CDR2: LNHDA and SQIVND (reference sequence). The germline V and J ends were trimmed by 3 bases and 4 bases, with 13 bases remaining between them. CDR3 length equals 15 residues. CDR3 protein: CASSIIRYTNQPQHF. CDR3 DNA: TGTGCCAGTAGTATTATACGGTATACAAATCAGCCCCAGCATTTT.

The chain joins TRBV5-4 to TRBJ1-4; the D gene is possibly TRBD1 (6 bases). The V and J ends lost 4 bases and 5 bases respectively, with 15 bases between them. Germline-derived CDR1 and CDR2 are SGHNT and YYREEE (reference sequence). This CDR3 has 15 amino acids. CDR3 residues: CASSRRRQVNEKLFF. The CDR3 DNA follows: TGTGCCAGCAGCCGCCGGAGACAGGTAAATGAAAAACTGTTTTTT.

The chain couples TRBV7-9 to TRBJ2-5; D not resolved. Trimming removed 0 bases at V and 5 bases at J, with 10 bases between. In germline, CDR1 is SEHNR, CDR2 FQNEAQ (reference sequence). This CDR3 has 14 amino acids. CDR3 residues: CASSLAGLEETQYF. In DNA form, the CDR3 reads TGTGCCAGCAGCTTAGCAGGGTTGGAGGAGACCCAGTACTTC.

The chain links TRBV7-2 to TRBJ2-7; 9 bases are a match to TRBD1. The CDR3 extends over 14 amino acids. Trimming took 5 bases from V and 7 from J; bases not matched to a gene: 9. The germline CDR1 and CDR2 sequences are SGHTA and FQGNSA. CDR3 sequence (DNA): TGTGCCAGCAGCCAAGGGACAGGGACCTGGGAGCAGTACTTC. Amino acids: CASSQGTGTWEQYF.

This chain connects TRBV5-5 to TRBJ2-3; 10 nucleotides align to TRBD2. Germline CDR1 SGHKS, CDR2 YYEKEE (reference sequence). J lost 0 bases, V lost 7 bases, and 2 bases had no gene match. This CDR3 region has 14 residues. The CDR3 nucleotides are TGTGCCAGCGGACTAGCGGATAGCACAGATACGCAGTATTTT. Protein product: CASGLADSTDTQYF.

The V and J genes are TRBV5-1 and TRBJ1-1; 7 bases map to TRBD1. The CDR3 is made up of 16 amino acids. The ends lost 4 bases at V and 4 bases at J; junction bases unmatched: 13. Per the germline V gene, CDR1 is SGHRS and CDR2 is YFSETQ. The CDR3 spells CASSQGTARSLTEAFF. CDR3 nucleotide sequence: TGCGCCAGCAGCCAAGGGACAGCAAGGTCCCTCACTGAAGCTTTCTTT.

V and J are TRBV5-1 and TRBJ1-4, with no clear D. Germline loops: CDR1 SGHRS, CDR2 YFSETQ. This CDR3 comprises 12 residues. Trimming left V 0 bases short and J 12 bases short, with 9 bases between. In nucleotides, the CDR3 is TGCGCCAGCAGCTTGGTCATGGGAGAACTGTTTTTT. This codes for CASSLVMGELFF.

As DNA, the CDR3 is TGTGCCAGCAGCCACCGGGACACTTATAACTATGGCTACACCTTC. The encoded protein is CASSHRDTYNYGYTF. J is TRBJ1-2 and V is TRBV7-8, with D perhaps TRBD1 (6 bases). Germline loops: CDR1 SGHVS, CDR2 FQNEAQ. V shed 5 bases and J shed 1 base, with 14 bases lying between them. The CDR3 covers 15 residues. The complete variable domain, with remaining parts taken from reference TRBV7-8 and TRBJ1-2, reads GAGVSQSPRYKVAKRGQDVALRCDPISGHVSLFWYQQALGQGPEFLTYFQNEAQLDKSGLPSDRFFAERPEGSVSTLKIQRTQQEDSAVYLCASSHRDTYNYGYTFGSGTRLTVV.

The V gene is TRBV12-5, the J gene TRBJ1-5; no clear D. V was pared by 6 bases and J by 11 bases, with 17 bases between. Per germline, CDR1 LGHNT and CDR2 FRNRAP. The CDR3 sequence is 13 residues long. The CDR3 loop reads CASGTGSPSAQHF. DNA of the CDR3: TGTGCTAGTGGGACCGGGTCCCCCTCGGCCCAGCATTTT.

This clone was seen once. This rearrangement joins TRBV5-4 to TRBJ2-2, with unresolved D. The V and J ends lost 0 bases and 4 bases respectively, with 4 bases between them. This CDR3 contains 13 residues. The germline CDR1 and CDR2 sequences are SGHNT and YYREEE (reference sequence). This CDR3 reads CASSLEPTGELFF. The DNA of the CDR3 is TGTGCCAGCAGCTTGGAGCCCACCGGGGAGCTGTTTTTT.

The J gene is TRBJ1-5, the V gene TRBV16, with 7 bases aligning to TRBD1. The CDR3 has 15 amino acids. V dropped 2 bases and J dropped 4; count of bases not matched to a gene: 5. The germline V gene encodes CDR1 KGHSY and CDR2 FQNENV. CDR3 protein: CASSQIAGGNQPQHF. In DNA, the CDR3 is TGTGCCAGCAGCCAAATCGCAGGGGGAAATCAGCCCCAGCATTTT.

This rearrangement joins TRBV2 to TRBJ2-5; tentatively, D is TRBD1 (6 bases). This CDR3 contains 14 residues. V shed 5 bases and J shed 2 bases, with 12 bases lying between them. From germline, CDR1 is SNHLY and CDR2 FYNNEI. CDR3 sequence reads: CASSYGTYQETQYF. For the CDR3, the DNA is TGTGCCAGCAGTTACGGGACATATCAAGAGACCCAGTACTTC.

The J gene is TRBJ2-2, the V gene TRBV7-3; TRBD2 is a possible D gene (6 bases). This CDR3 is built from 14 residues. Germline CDR1 is SGHTA and CDR2 is FQGTGA. The chain's CDR3 is CALRRGANTGELFF. As DNA, the CDR3 is TGTGCTCTTAGGCGGGGCGCGAACACCGGGGAGCTGTTTTTT.

The V gene is TRBV5-5, the J gene TRBJ2-3; D call uncertain. Germline V lookup: CDR1 SGHKS, CDR2 YYEKEE (reference sequence). V dropped 7 bases and J dropped 6 bases, with 12 bases sitting between them. There are 12 residues in the CDR3. This chain's CDR3 is CASGMRSDTQYF. CDR3 coding DNA: TGTGCCAGCGGGATGCGGTCCGATACGCAGTATTTT. The full variable domain, rest sourced from reference TRBV5-5 and TRBJ2-3, is DAGVTQSPTHLIKTRGQQVTLRCSPISGHKSVSWYQQVLGQGPQFIFQYYEKEERGRGNFPDRFSARQFPNYSSELNVNALLLGDSALYLCASGMRSDTQYFGPGTRLTVL.

CDR3 sequence reads: CASSRGQGLYYGYTF. The CDR3 DNA reads TGTGCCAGCAGCCGGGGACAGGGATTATACTATGGCTACACCTTC. This sequence joins TRBV6-6 and TRBJ1-2; 9 bases align to TRBD1. From germline, CDR1 is MNHNY and CDR2 SVGAGI (reference sequence). After removal of 6 bases from V and 3 bases from J, the junction contained 8 bases not matched to a gene. The CDR3 sequence is 15 residues long.

This rearrangement joins TRBV18 to TRBJ2-2; D call uncertain. Germline CDR1 is KGHSH and CDR2 is LQKENI. Trimming removed 6 bases at V and 2 bases at J, with 4 bases between. This CDR3 is 12 amino acids long. CDR3 protein: CASSRNTGELFF. The CDR3 DNA reads as TGTGCCAGCTCCCGTAACACCGGGGAGCTGTTTTTT. The whole variable domain, filled in from reference TRBV18 and TRBJ2-2, reads NAGVMQNPRHLVRRRGQEARLRCSPMKGHSHVYWYRQLPEEGLKFMVYLQKENIIDESGMPKERFSAEFPKEGPSILRIQQVVRGDSAAYFCASSRNTGELFFGEGSRLTVL.

The chain couples TRBV19 to TRBJ1-1; 9 bases line up with TRBD1. Germline CDR1 LNHDA, CDR2 SQIVND (reference sequence). CDR3 length: 16 amino acids. Losses at the gene ends were 6 bases for V and 6 bases for J; bases not matched to a gene: 14. Here the CDR3 reads CASRTGGPWNYAEAFF. The CDR3 DNA is TGTGCCAGTAGGACAGGGGGACCGTGGAATTACGCTGAAGCTTTCTTT.

This rearrangement joins TRBV4-2 to TRBJ1-2, with 7 bases aligning to TRBD1. CDR3 length: 14 amino acids. V dropped 3 bases and J dropped 7; count of bases not matched to a gene: 8. The germline CDR1 and CDR2 sequences are LGHNA and YNFKEQ. CDR3 loop: CASSHPDRAGGYTF. CDR3 in DNA: TGTGCCAGCAGCCATCCCGACAGGGCGGGTGGCTACACCTTC.

This chain links TRBV6-5 with TRBJ2-3, with 9 bases aligning to TRBD1. This CDR3 is built from 14 residues. From germline, CDR1 is MNHEY and CDR2 SVGAGI. V lost 6 bases, J lost 1 base, and 2 bases stayed unmatched. For the CDR3, the DNA is TGTGCCAGCAGGAGGACAGGGGGCACAGATACGCAGTATTTT. This codes for CASRRTGGTDTQYF.

This sequence joins TRBV6-5 and TRBJ2-7; D possibly corresponds to TRBD1 (6 bases). CDR3 length: 12 residues. CDR1 MNHEY and CDR2 SVGAGI come from the germline V gene. The V end was cut by 6 bases, the J end by 3 bases, with 9 bases between. DNA for the CDR3: TGTGCCAGCAGAACAGGGAACTACGAGCAGTACTTC. Its protein product is CASRTGNYEQYF.

The V and J genes are TRBV6-6 and TRBJ1-1, with 7 bases fitting TRBD1. The V gene's germline CDR1 is MNHNY and CDR2 SVGAGI (reference sequence). The CDR3 has 15 amino acids. J was trimmed by 1 base and V by 0 bases; bases with no gene match: 2. The CDR3 nucleotides read TGTGCCAGCAGTTACTCCTGGACAGGGAACACTGAAGCTTTCTTT. Encoded protein: CASSYSWTGNTEAFF.

The rearrangement uses TRBV27 and TRBJ1-2; no definite D call. Trimming left V 6 bases short and J 8 bases short, with 19 bases between. CDR1 is MNHEY and CDR2 is SMNVEV in the germline V gene (reference sequence). The CDR3 has 14 residues. CDR3 nucleotides: TGTGCCAGCAGCTCCGGGAGGGTAGCGGGCGGCTACACCTTC. Its protein product is CASSSGRVAGGYTF.

The V and J genes are TRBV6-6 and TRBJ2-7; 10 bases match TRBD2. This CDR3 is built from 15 residues. Germline V gene sequence: CDR1 MNHNY, CDR2 SVGAGI (reference sequence). Losses at the gene ends were 5 bases for V and 2 bases for J; bases not matched to a gene: 6. CDR3 in DNA: TGTGCCAGCAGTCACACTAGCGGGGAAGCCTACGAGCAGTACTTC. Amino acid sequence: CASSHTSGEAYEQYF.

This chain links TRBV30 with TRBJ2-5; unclear D gene. CDR1 and CDR2 (germline): GTSNPN, SVGIG (reference sequence). There are 13 residues in the CDR3. Trimming removed 2 bases from V and 7 bases from J, with 14 bases in between. The CDR3 protein is CAWSRAVSGTQYF. The CDR3 nucleotides are TGTGCCTGGAGTCGGGCAGTCTCAGGGACCCAGTACTTC.

This chain links TRBV2 with TRBJ1-4, with 9 bases matching TRBD1. The CDR3 spans 16 residues. Looked up from germline, CDR1 is SNHLY and CDR2 is FYNNEI. The V gene end was trimmed by 7 bases and the J gene end by 8 bases; junction bases not matched to a gene: 14. DNA for the CDR3: TGTGCCAGCAACCGCCGATCCGGGACAGGGCTGGAAAAACTGTTTTTT. Its protein product is CASNRRSGTGLEKLFF.

The genes are TRBV7-2 and TRBJ2-3; 10 nucleotides agree with TRBD2. Trimming removed 5 bases from V and 0 bases from J; junction bases left unmatched: 8. CDR3 length: 17 amino acids. CDR1 is SGHTA and CDR2 is FQGNSA in the germline V gene. CDR3 in DNA: TGTGCCAGCAGCCCAACTAGCGGGACGAGCAGCACAGATACGCAGTATTTT. Translation: CASSPTSGTSSTDTQYF.

This chain links TRBV18 with TRBJ1-1; the D is unclear. Germline CDR1 is KGHSH and CDR2 is LQKENI. This CDR3 contains 13 residues. Trimming took off 4 bases at V and 0 bases at J, with 6 bases between the two ends. CDR3 DNA: TGTGCCAGCTCACAATCCGTGAACACTGAAGCTTTCTTT. Amino acids: CASSQSVNTEAFF.